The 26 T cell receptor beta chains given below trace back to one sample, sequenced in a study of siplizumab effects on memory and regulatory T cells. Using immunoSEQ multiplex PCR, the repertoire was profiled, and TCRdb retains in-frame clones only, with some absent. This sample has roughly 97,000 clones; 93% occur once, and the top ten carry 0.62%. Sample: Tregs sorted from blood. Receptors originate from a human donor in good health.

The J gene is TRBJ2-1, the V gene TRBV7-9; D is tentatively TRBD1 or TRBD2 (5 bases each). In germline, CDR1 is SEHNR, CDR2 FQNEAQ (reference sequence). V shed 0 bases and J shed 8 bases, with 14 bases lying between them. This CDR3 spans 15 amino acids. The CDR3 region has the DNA TGTGCCAGCAGCTTAGCACCGGGACGGGGCGATGAGCAGTTCTTC. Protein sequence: CASSLAPGRGDEQFF.

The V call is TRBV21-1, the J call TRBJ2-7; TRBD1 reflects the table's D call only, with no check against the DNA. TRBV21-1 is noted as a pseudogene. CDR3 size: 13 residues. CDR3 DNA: TGTGCCAGCAGCAATATCCCAGGGACAATTGTTTACTTC. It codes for CASSNIPGTIVYF.

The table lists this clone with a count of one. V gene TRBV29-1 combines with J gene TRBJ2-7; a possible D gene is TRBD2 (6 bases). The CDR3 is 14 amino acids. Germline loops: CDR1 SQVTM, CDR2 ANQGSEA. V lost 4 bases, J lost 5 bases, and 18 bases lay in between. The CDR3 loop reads CSVATWTNPNEQYF. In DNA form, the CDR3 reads TGCAGCGTTGCAACCTGGACTAATCCTAACGAGCAGTACTTC.

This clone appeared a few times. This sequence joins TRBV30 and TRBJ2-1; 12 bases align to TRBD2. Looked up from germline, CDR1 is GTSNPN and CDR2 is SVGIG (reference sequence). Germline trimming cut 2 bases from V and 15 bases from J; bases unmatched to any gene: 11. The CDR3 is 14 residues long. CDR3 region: CAWSSSGGAMMLFF. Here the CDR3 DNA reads TGTGCCTGGAGTTCTAGCGGGGGGGCCATGATGCTGTTCTTC.

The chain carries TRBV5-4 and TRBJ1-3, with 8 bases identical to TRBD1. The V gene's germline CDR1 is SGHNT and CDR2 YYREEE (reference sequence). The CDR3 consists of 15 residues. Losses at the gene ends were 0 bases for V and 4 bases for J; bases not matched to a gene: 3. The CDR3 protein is CASSLGTGYGNTIYF. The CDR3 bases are TGTGCCAGCAGCTTGGGGACAGGGTACGGAAACACCATATATTTT.

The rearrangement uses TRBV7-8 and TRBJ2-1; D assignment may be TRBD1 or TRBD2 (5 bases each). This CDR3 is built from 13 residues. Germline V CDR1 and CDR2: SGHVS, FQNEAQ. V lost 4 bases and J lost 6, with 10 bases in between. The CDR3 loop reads CASSSLGTNEQFF. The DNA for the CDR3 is TGTGCCAGCAGCTCCCTCGGGACCAATGAGCAGTTCTTC.

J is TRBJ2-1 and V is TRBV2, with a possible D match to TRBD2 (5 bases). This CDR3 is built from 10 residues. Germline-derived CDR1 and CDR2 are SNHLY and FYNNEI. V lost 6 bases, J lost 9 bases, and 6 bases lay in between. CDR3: CASRGSEQFF. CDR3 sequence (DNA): TGTGCCAGCAGAGGGAGTGAGCAGTTCTTC.

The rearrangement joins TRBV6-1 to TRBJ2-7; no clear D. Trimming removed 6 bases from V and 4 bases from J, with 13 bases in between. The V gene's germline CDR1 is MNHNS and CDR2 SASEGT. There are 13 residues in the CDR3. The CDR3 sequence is CASSPPSLYEQYF. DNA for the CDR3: TGTGCCAGCAGCCCCCCAAGCCTATACGAGCAGTACTTC.

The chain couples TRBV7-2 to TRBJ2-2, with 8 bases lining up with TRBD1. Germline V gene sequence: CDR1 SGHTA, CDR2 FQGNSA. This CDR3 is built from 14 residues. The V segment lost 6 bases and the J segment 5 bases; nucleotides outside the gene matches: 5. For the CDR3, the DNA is TGTGCCAGCAGAATTACAGGGGGAACCGGGGAGCTGTTTTTT. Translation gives CASRITGGTGELFF.

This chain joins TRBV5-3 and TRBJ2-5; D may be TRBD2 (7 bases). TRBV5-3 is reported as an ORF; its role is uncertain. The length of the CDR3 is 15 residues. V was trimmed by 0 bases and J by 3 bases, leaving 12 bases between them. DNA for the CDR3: TGTGCCAGAAGCTTGGTAGGGGGGGTGAAAGAGACCCAGTACTTC. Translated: CARSLVGGVKETQYF.

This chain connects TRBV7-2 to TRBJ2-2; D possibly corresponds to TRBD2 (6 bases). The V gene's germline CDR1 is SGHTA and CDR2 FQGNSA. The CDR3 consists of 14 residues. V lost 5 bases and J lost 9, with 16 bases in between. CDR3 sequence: CASSRAGYLRELFF. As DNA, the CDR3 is TGTGCCAGCAGCAGGGCGGGGTATCTTCGGGAGCTGTTTTTT.

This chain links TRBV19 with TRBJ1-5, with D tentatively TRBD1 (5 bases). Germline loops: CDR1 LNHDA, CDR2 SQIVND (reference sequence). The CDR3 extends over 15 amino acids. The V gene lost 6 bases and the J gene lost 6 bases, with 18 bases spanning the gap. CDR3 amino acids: CASRPYSGGFQPQHF. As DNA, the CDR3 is TGTGCCAGTAGACCCTACTCGGGGGGTTTTCAGCCCCAGCATTTT.

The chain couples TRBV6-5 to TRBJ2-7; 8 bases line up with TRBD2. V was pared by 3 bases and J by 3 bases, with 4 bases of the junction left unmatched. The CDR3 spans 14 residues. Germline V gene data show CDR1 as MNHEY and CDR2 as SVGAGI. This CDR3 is CASSYTGGNYEQYF. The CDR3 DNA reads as TGTGCCAGCAGTTATACGGGGGGGAACTACGAGCAGTACTTC.

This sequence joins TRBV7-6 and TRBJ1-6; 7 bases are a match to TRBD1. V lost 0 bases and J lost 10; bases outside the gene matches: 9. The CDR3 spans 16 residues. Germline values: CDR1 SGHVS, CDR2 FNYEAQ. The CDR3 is CASSLAGRGSVSPLHF. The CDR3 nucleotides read TGTGCCAGCAGCTTAGCGGGCAGGGGGTCGGTATCACCCCTCCACTTT.

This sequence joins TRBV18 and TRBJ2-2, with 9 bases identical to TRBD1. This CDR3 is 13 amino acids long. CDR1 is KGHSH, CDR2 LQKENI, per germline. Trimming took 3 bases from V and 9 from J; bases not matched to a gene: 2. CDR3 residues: CASSPTGGRELFF. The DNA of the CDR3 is TGTGCCAGCTCACCTACAGGGGGCCGGGAGCTGTTTTTT.

CDR3 nucleotides: TGTGCCACCAGCAGTCCCGGTGGCCCGGGTGACACAGATACGCAGTATTTT. Translation gives CATSSPGGPGDTDTQYF. The chain links TRBV15 to TRBJ2-3; D remains unclear. The CDR3 covers 17 residues. The germline V gene has CDR1 LNHNV and CDR2 YYDKDF (reference sequence). V lost 3 bases, J lost 2 bases, and 18 bases lay in between.

The CDR3 here is CSVLTGRSYNEQFF. For the CDR3, the DNA is TGCAGCGTCTTGACAGGGAGGTCCTACAATGAGCAGTTCTTC. The rearrangement uses TRBV29-1 and TRBJ2-1; D is possibly TRBD1 (7 bases). Between the trimmed V and J ends, which lost 6 bases and 1 base, there was a span of 13 bases. From germline, CDR1 is SQVTM and CDR2 ANQGSEA. The CDR3 runs 14 residues.

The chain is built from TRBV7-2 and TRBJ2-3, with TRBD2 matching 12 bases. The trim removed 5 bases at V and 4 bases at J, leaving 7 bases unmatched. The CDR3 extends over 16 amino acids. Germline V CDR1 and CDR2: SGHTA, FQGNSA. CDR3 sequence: CASSPMTSGSSDTQYF. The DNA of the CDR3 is TGTGCCAGCAGCCCCATGACTAGCGGGAGCTCAGATACGCAGTATTTT.

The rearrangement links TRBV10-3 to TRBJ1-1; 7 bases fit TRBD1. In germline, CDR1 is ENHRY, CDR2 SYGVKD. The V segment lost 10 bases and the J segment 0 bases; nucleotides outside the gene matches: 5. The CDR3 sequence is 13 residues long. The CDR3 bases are TGTGCCACCCGGGGACAGATGAACACTGAAGCTTTCTTT. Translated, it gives CATRGQMNTEAFF.

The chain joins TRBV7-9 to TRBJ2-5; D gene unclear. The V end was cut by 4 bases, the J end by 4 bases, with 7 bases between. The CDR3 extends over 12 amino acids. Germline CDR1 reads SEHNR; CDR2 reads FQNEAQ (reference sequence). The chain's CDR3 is CASSSGVETQYF. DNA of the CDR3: TGTGCCAGCAGCTCGGGCGTAGAGACCCAGTACTTC.

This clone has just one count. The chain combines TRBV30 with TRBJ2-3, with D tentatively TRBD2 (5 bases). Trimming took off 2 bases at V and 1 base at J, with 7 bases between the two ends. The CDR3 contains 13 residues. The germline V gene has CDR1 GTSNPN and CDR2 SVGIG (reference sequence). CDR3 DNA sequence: TGTGCCTGGAGTCCCGGGGGCACAGATACGCAGTATTTT. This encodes CAWSPGGTDTQYF.

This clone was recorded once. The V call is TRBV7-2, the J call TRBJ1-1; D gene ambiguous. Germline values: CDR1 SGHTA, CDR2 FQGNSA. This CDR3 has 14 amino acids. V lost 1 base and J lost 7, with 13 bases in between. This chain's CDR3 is CASSLGIPIGEAFF. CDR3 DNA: TGTGCCAGCAGCTTAGGCATCCCGATAGGTGAAGCTTTCTTT. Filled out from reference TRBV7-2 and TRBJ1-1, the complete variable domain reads GAGVSQSPSNKVTEKGKDVELRCDPISGHTALYWYRQSLGQGLEFLIYFQGNSAPDKSGLPSDRFSAERTGGSVSTLTIQRTQQEDSAVYLCASSLGIPIGEAFFGQGTRLTVV.

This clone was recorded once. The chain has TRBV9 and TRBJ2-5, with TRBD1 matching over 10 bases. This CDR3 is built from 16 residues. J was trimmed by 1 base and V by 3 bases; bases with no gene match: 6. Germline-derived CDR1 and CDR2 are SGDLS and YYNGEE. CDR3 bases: TGTGCCAGCAGCGCTGGGACAGGGGATCCCCAAGAGACCCAGTACTTC. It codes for CASSAGTGDPQETQYF.

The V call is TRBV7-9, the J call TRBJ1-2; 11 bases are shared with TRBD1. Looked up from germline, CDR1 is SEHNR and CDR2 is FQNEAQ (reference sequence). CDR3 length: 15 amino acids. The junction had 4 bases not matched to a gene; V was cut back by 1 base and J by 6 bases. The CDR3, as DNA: TGTGCCAGCAGCTTAGACGGGACAGGGGGGAATGGCTACACCTTC. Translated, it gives CASSLDGTGGNGYTF.

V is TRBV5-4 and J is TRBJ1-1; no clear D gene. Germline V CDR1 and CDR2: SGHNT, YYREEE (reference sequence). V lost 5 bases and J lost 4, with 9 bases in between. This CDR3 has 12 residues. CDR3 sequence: CASSLTRTEAFF. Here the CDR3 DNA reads TGTGCCAGCAGTTTGACACGCACTGAAGCTTTCTTT.

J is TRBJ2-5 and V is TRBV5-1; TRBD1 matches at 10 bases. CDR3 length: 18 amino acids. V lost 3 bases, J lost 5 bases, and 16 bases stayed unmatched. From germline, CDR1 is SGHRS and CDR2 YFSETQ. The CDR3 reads CASSWGLLGTGEMETQYF. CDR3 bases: TGCGCCAGCAGCTGGGGCCTATTGGGGACAGGGGAGATGGAGACCCAGTACTTC.